Listed below are T cell receptor beta chains from one sample, sequenced in a study of T cell responses to AZD1222 COVID-19 vaccine. This table comes from immunoSEQ multiplex PCR, and its TCRdb copy is limited to in-frame clones, with some not included. This sample carries some 140,000 clones, nearly 90% of them seen once, and the ten largest clones take 8% to 10%. Here the sequenced sample was peripheral blood, taken 28 days after the second AZD1222 dose. Every receptor here comes from an adult who received the AZD1222 COVID-19 vaccine. The CDR3 runs from the conserved cysteine through the conserved F or W. A D gene is named only where the DNA matches it firmly. Size tells how often a clone was seen (once, few, many) or the class of an expanded clone, and some rows leave it out.

D	V	J	size	DNA	CDR3
TRBD1	TRBV18	TRBJ1-2	-	TGTGCCAGCTCACCATTCCCACCGGGACAGGGGATAGGTGGCTACACCTTC	CASSPFPPGQGIGGYTF
-	TRBV5-4	TRBJ1-1	-	TGTGCCAGCAGCTTGGCCTGGGGGCTGAACACTGAAGCTTTCTTT	CASSLAWGLNTEAFF
-	TRBV2	TRBJ2-7	-	TGTGCCAGCGAGAATGGGGCTTACGAGCAGTACTTC	CASENGAYEQYF
-	TRBV4-1	TRBJ1-5	-	TGCGCCAGCAGCCCATATACCCATAGCAATCAGCCCCAGCATTTT	CASSPYTHSNQPQHF
-	TRBV6-5	TRBJ1-5	-	TGTGCCAGCAGTCACCCGGACCAGCCCCAGCATTTT	CASSHPDQPQHF
-	TRBV3-1/TRBV3-2	TRBJ1-1	-	TGTGCCAGCAGCGCCCAAAGGCAAGCGAACACTGAAGCTTTCTTT	CASSAQRQANTEAFF
TRBD1	TRBV6-5	TRBJ1-6	-	TGTGCCAGCACCAGGACAGGGGGGAATAATTCACCCCTCCACTTT	CASTRTGGNNSPLHF
TRBD2	TRBV24-1	TRBJ2-2	-	TGTGCCACCAGTGAGCTAGCGGGAGGGCAAGGCGGGGAGCTGTTTTTT	CATSELAGGQGGELFF
-	TRBV6-5	TRBJ1-5	medium-sized	TGTGCCAGCATCCTCGGGGCACAGGGTGGACAGCCCCAGCATTTT	CASILGAQGGQPQHF
TRBD2	TRBV5-4	TRBJ2-3	once	TGTGCCAGCAGCACCGGGACTAGCGGGAGCTCAGATACGCAGTATTTT	CASSTGTSGSSDTQYF
TRBD1	TRBV5-1	TRBJ1-2	-	TGCGCCAGCAGCTCGGGACAGGGGGCAGATGGCTACACCTTC	CASSSGQGADGYTF
TRBD1	TRBV27	TRBJ1-5	-	TGTGCCAGCAGTCCTTCGACAGGGAGGGCCCAGCATTTT	CASSPSTGRAQHF
TRBD2	TRBV27	TRBJ2-1	-	TGTGCCAGCACAAGCGGGGGGCGCTCCTACAATGAGCAGTTCTTC	CASTSGGRSYNEQFF
-	TRBV19	TRBJ1-1	-	TGTGCCAGTAGTCCCCACAACGAGGGTAGGACTGAAGCTTTCTTT	CASSPHNEGRTEAFF
-	TRBV7-6	TRBJ1-5	-	TGTGCCAGCAGCTTAGCGACAGGCAATCAGCCCCAGCATTTT	CASSLATGNQPQHF
-	TRBV6-5	TRBJ2-7	-	TGTGCCAGCAGTTACTCGGTCCCGATATCGAACTACGAGCAGTACTTC	CASSYSVPISNYEQYF